The 22 T cell receptor beta chains listed next were all sequenced from one sample in a study of T cells in narcolepsy. Using immunoSEQ multiplex PCR, the repertoire was profiled, and TCRdb retains in-frame clones only, with some absent. The sample contains about 30,000 clones, roughly 82% of which appear only once. The sequencing input was CD45RA- memory CD4+ T cells from PBMCs. These receptor sequences come from a human donor with narcolepsy.

The CDR3 spells CASSGRVSGGPGSYEQYF. The CDR3 bases are TGCGCCAGCAGTGGGCGAGTCAGCGGGGGGCCGGGATCCTACGAGCAGTACTTC. This rearrangement joins TRBV10-1 to TRBJ2-7; 9 nucleotides align to TRBD2. Germline V gene data show CDR1 as WNHNN and CDR2 as SYGVQD (reference sequence). The V gene end was trimmed by 4 bases and the J gene end by 1 base; junction bases not matched to a gene: 14. CDR3 length: 18 residues.

The V and J genes are TRBV7-3 and TRBJ1-1, with D possibly being TRBD1 (6 bases). V was shortened by 0 bases and J by 3 bases, with 17 bases between the two germline ends. Germline CDR1 reads SGHTA; CDR2 reads FQGTGA. The CDR3 length is 17 residues. CDR3 bases: TGTGCCAGCAGCTTAACGTTACGGGGGGCTTACGACACTGAAGCTTTCTTT. Translating gives CASSLTLRGAYDTEAFF.

This clone has a handful of counts. V gene TRBV27 combines with J gene TRBJ1-5; no reliable D call. In germline, CDR1 is MNHEY, CDR2 SMNVEV (reference sequence). V lost 8 bases and J lost 6, with 11 bases in between. The CDR3 runs 12 residues. CDR3 DNA: TGTGCCAGCGGACCTCTGGGTCAGCCCCAGCATTTT. This gives the protein CASGPLGQPQHF.

The rearrangement joins TRBV6-5 to TRBJ2-2, with 7 bases matching TRBD1. V was clipped by 6 bases and J by 4 bases; unmatched bases: 5. This CDR3 spans 14 amino acids. Germline CDR1 is MNHEY and CDR2 is SVGAGI. The CDR3 is CASRTGQPTGELFF. In DNA form, the CDR3 reads TGTGCCAGCAGAACGGGACAGCCCACCGGGGAGCTGTTTTTT.

V is TRBV7-8 and J is TRBJ1-3, with D possibly TRBD1 on 5 matching bases. The CDR3 length is 15 residues. The germline V gene has CDR1 SGHVS and CDR2 FQNEAQ. Trimming took 0 bases from V and 0 from J, leaving 6 bases between them. The CDR3 spells CASSLAGLSGNTIYF. As DNA, the CDR3 is TGTGCCAGCAGCTTAGCGGGGCTCTCTGGAAACACCATATATTTT. Combining the CDR3 with reference TRBV7-8 and TRBJ1-3 gives the whole variable domain GAGVSQSPRYKVAKRGQDVALRCDPISGHVSLFWYQQALGQGPEFLTYFQNEAQLDKSGLPSDRFFAERPEGSVSTLKIQRTQQEDSAVYLCASSLAGLSGNTIYFGEGSWLTVV.

The CDR3 DNA is TGCGCCAGCAGCTTGACCCCATATAACCGAGCACCCCTCCACTTT. Protein sequence: CASSLTPYNRAPLHF. This chain uses TRBV5-1 with TRBJ1-6; D is undetermined. V was clipped by 1 base and J by 11 bases, with 16 bases between them. This CDR3 has 15 amino acids. The V gene's germline CDR1 is SGHRS and CDR2 YFSETQ. The whole variable domain, filled in from reference TRBV5-1 and TRBJ1-6, reads KAGVTQTPRYLIKTRGQQVTLSCSPISGHRSVSWYQQTPGQGLQFLFEYFSETQRNKGNFPGRFSGRQFSNSRSEMNVSTLELGDSALYLCASSLTPYNRAPLHFGNGTRLTVT.

This rearrangement joins TRBV2 to TRBJ2-2; D not resolved. The V and J ends lost 4 bases and 1 base respectively, with 10 bases between them. The V gene's germline CDR1 is SNHLY and CDR2 FYNNEI. CDR3 size: 15 residues. CDR3: CASSALRVNTGELFF. The CDR3 DNA follows: TGTGCCAGCAGTGCACTTAGAGTGAACACCGGGGAGCTGTTTTTT.

The rearrangement uses TRBV6-1 and TRBJ1-1, with D uncertain. The V end lost 5 bases, the J end lost 4 bases, and 11 bases lay between the germline ends. The germline CDR1 and CDR2 sequences are MNHNS and SASEGT. The CDR3 totals 13 residues. As DNA, the CDR3 is TGTGCCAGCAGTATAAACCCGGGCACTGAAGCTTTCTTT. This translates into CASSINPGTEAFF.

This chain connects TRBV2 to TRBJ2-1; the D gene could be TRBD1 or TRBD2 (6 bases each). CDR1 SNHLY and CDR2 FYNNEI come from the germline V gene. The CDR3 runs 15 residues. V was trimmed by 5 bases and J by 0 bases, leaving 11 bases between them. The CDR3: CASSLGGGSYNEQFF. CDR3 bases: TGTGCCAGCAGTCTAGGAGGGGGCTCCTACAATGAGCAGTTCTTC.

This rearrangement joins TRBV10-3 to TRBJ1-5, with 7 bases that match TRBD1. Trimming cost V 0 bases and J 1 base; bases outside gene matches: 9. The V gene's germline CDR1 is ENHRY and CDR2 SYGVKD. There are 18 residues in the CDR3. The CDR3 DNA sequence: TGTGCCATCAGTGAGTCCAGGGGGGGCCTAGGAAGCAATCAGCCCCAGCATTTT. Protein: CAISESRGGLGSNQPQHF.

This clone occurred a few times. This chain links TRBV19 with TRBJ2-2; D is unclear. Germline assignment: CDR1 LNHDA and CDR2 SQIVND (reference sequence). V dropped 0 bases and J dropped 2 bases, with 1 base sitting between them. This CDR3 comprises 13 residues. CDR3 sequence reads: CASSIDNTGELFF. The CDR3 region has the DNA TGTGCCAGTAGTATAGATAACACCGGGGAGCTGTTTTTT.

This chain links TRBV27 with TRBJ2-7, with D maybe TRBD2 (6 bases). Trimming stripped 2 bases from V and 6 bases from J, with 14 bases between. Germline loops: CDR1 MNHEY, CDR2 SMNVEV (reference sequence). This CDR3 region has 14 residues. CDR3 DNA: TGTGCCAGCAGTTTAAGTCGGACTACGGGCGAGCAGTACTTC. This encodes CASSLSRTTGEQYF.

This chain uses TRBV5-4 with TRBJ2-7, with 15 bases identical to TRBD2. Germline V gene sequence: CDR1 SGHNT, CDR2 YYREEE (reference sequence). This CDR3 region has 16 residues. The ends lost 5 bases at V and 5 bases at J; junction bases unmatched: 8. In nucleotides, the CDR3 is TGTGCCAGCAGTCGAGGACTAGCGGGAGGGGCAAACGAGCAGTACTTC. Translation: CASSRGLAGGANEQYF.

The chain employs TRBV5-1 and TRBJ1-4; a weak D match, TRBD1 (5 bases). The germline V gene has CDR1 SGHRS and CDR2 YFSETQ. Trimming pared 1 base from V and 4 bases from J, leaving 11 bases between. The CDR3 length is 15 residues. CDR3 residues: CASSLTGGDNEKLFF. CDR3 nucleotide sequence: TGCGCCAGCAGCTTGACCGGGGGAGATAATGAAAAACTGTTTTTT.

The chain uses TRBV4-1 and TRBJ1-1, with 7 bases matching TRBD1. The CDR3 consists of 15 residues. Germline V gene sequence: CDR1 MGHRA, CDR2 YSYEKL. Trimming cost V 1 base and J 2 bases; bases outside gene matches: 4. CDR3 sequence: CASSQGTGFNTEAFF. CDR3 sequence (DNA): TGCGCCAGCAGCCAAGGGACAGGTTTTAACACTGAAGCTTTCTTT.

This chain connects TRBV7-8 to TRBJ2-7; D is uncertain. CDR3 length equals 15 residues. Germline V gene lookup returns CDR1 SGHVS and CDR2 FQNEAQ. V lost 1 base and J 3 bases, leaving 13 bases between the germline ends. As DNA, the CDR3 is TGTGCCAGCAGCTTAGGGCCCGACGGAGTCTACGAGCAGTACTTC. As protein: CASSLGPDGVYEQYF.

J is TRBJ2-2 and V is TRBV5-1, with D tentatively TRBD2 (5 bases). Germline lookup yields CDR1 SGHRS and CDR2 YFSETQ. This CDR3 contains 15 residues. Between the trimmed V and J ends, which lost 0 bases and 2 bases, there was a span of 8 bases. The CDR3 here is CASSLDGVNTGELFF. The CDR3 coding sequence is TGCGCCAGCAGCTTGGACGGGGTCAACACCGGGGAGCTGTTTTTT.

This rearrangement joins TRBV4-1 to TRBJ1-4, with D maybe TRBD1 (6 bases). Trimming left V 4 bases short and J 5 bases short, with 11 bases between. CDR3 length: 14 residues. Germline V lookup: CDR1 MGHRA, CDR2 YSYEKL. The CDR3: CASSRIQGNEKLFF. In DNA form, the CDR3 reads TGCGCCAGCAGCCGCATTCAGGGGAATGAAAAACTGTTTTTT.

The CDR3 DNA follows: TGTGCCAGCAGCCCCGGGACAGCGAGCTCCTACAATGAGCAGTTCTTC. This encodes CASSPGTASSYNEQFF. The genes are TRBV2 and TRBJ2-1, with 7 bases aligning to TRBD1. Per germline, CDR1 SNHLY and CDR2 FYNNEI. The CDR3 length is 16 residues. V dropped 6 bases and J dropped 0; count of bases not matched to a gene: 8.

The chain employs TRBV2 and TRBJ1-1; D unclear. Trimming took off 4 bases at V and 10 bases at J, with 19 bases between the two ends. This CDR3 is 14 amino acids long. CDR1 and CDR2 from the germline V gene are SNHLY and FYNNEI. The CDR3 reads CASSANKDVLRAFF. In nucleotides, the CDR3 is TGTGCCAGCAGTGCTAATAAGGACGTTCTCAGAGCTTTCTTT.

This clone was recorded once. The rearrangement uses TRBV29-1 and TRBJ1-1; D perhaps matches TRBD1 (5 bases). This CDR3 has 10 amino acids. Germline V gene lookup returns CDR1 SQVTM and CDR2 ANQGSEA. Trimming took off 7 bases at V and 14 bases at J, with 17 bases between the two ends. The chain's CDR3 is CSAATASEFF. The CDR3 region has the DNA TGCAGCGCCGCGACAGCCAGTGAGTTCTTT.

V gene TRBV28 combines with J gene TRBJ2-7, with a tentative D call TRBD2 (5 bases). Germline V gene data show CDR1 as MDHEN and CDR2 as SYDVKM. The CDR3 runs 14 residues. V was cut by 4 bases and J by 7 bases, with 17 bases left in between. CDR3 in amino acids: CASSSRLPNPEQYF. The CDR3 nucleotides are TGTGCCAGCAGTTCCCGACTACCAAACCCGGAGCAGTACTTC.